The table lists the clone carrying this T cell receptor beta chain with many counts. Its antigen is not known. After removal of 2 bases from V and 3 bases from J, the junction contained 7 bases not matched to a gene. The length of the CDR3 is 15 residues. The germline V gene has CDR1 SGHTA and CDR2 FQGNSA. Template switching introduced a universal primer site, and the cDNA bore unique molecular identifiers. TCRdb reprocessed the 5' RACE reads with MiXCR, giving one entry per CDR3 protein. Among about 460,000 distinct CDR3 sequences listed, 11% to 15% were seen once. This sample is part of a study of identical twins. Broader study findings: Researchers reported excess low generation probability among twin-shared out-of-frame alpha sequences. In cord blood, abundant beta clonotypes had fewer insertions; memory showed no trend.

All of the donors were Caucasians in good health. These data were also filed under a second study, of yellow fever vaccine responses in identical twins.

Sequenced sample: CD4+ T cells sorted from blood. This chain uses TRBV7-2 with TRBJ2-7, with 7 bases fitting TRBD1. The receptor was isolated from a woman between 18 and 30 years old in good health. The CDR3 loop is CASSLKTGPLYEQYF. The CDR3 nucleotides are TGTGCCAGCAGCTTAAAGACAGGGCCCCTCTACGAGCAGTACTTC.